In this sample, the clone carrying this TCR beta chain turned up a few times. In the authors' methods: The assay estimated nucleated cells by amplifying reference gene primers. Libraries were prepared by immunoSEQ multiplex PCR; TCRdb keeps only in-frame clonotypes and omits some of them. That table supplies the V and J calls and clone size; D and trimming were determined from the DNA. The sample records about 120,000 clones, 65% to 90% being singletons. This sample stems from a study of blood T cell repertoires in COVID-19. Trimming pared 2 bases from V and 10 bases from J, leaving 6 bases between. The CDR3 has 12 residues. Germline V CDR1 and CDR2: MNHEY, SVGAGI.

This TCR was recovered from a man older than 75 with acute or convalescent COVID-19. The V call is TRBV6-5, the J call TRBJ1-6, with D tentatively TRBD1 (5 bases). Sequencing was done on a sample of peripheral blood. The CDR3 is CASSYRGSPLHF. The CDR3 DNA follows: TGTGCCAGCAGTTACAGGGGCTCACCCCTCCACTTT.